The clone carrying this T cell receptor beta chain was seen more than once but under ten times. PCR involved 60 Vbeta and 13 Jbeta primers. Repertoires were generated with immunoSEQ multiplex PCR, while TCRdb's copy carries only in-frame clones and drops some. The top ten clones hold about 5.4% of a sample with around 90,000 clones, approximately 60% of them seen once. The V end was cut by 8 bases, the J end by 5 bases, with 15 bases between. CDR1 is MNHNY, CDR2 SVGAGI, per germline (reference sequence). This CDR3 is built from 13 residues. The record originates from a study of cytomegalovirus exposure and HLA in healthy donors.

The chain employs TRBV6-6 and TRBJ2-5; tentatively, D is TRBD2 (7 bases). Sequencing was performed on PBMCs. The receptor was derived from a woman in her 30s in good health and CMV-seropositive. CDR3 nucleotide sequence: TGTGCCAGCGCGTGGGGGAGGGGGGAGACCCAGTACTTC. Encoded protein: CASAWGRGETQYF.